This entry lists 26 T cell receptor beta chains sequenced from one sample in a study of control samples from healthy donors and cancer patients. The table came from immunoSEQ multiplex PCR; TCRdb's copy has only in-frame clones and leaves some out. The profile shows some 150,000 clones, 90% to 95% of them singletons. Material for sequencing was PBMCs. The receptor set was obtained from a man aged 55 to 70 with colorectal cancer.

This clone occurred a few times. CDR3 DNA: TGTGCCAGCAGTTCTTGGCGGGCTGGGGCCAACGTCCTGACTTTC. Translating gives CASSSWRAGANVLTF. This chain links TRBV6-5 with TRBJ2-6; possibly TRBD2 for D (5 bases). Germline-derived CDR1 and CDR2 are MNHEY and SVGAGI. The CDR3 has 15 residues. Trimming stripped 4 bases from V and 2 bases from J, with 9 bases between.

V gene TRBV4-1 combines with J gene TRBJ1-6; tentatively, D is TRBD1 (6 bases). CDR1 MGHRA and CDR2 YSYEKL come from the germline V gene. This CDR3 has 14 amino acids. V lost 3 bases and J lost 10, with 13 bases in between. The CDR3 sequence is CASSHSRGGSPLHF. The CDR3 nucleotides are TGCGCCAGCAGCCATTCTCGGGGGGGCTCACCCCTCCACTTT.

This chain uses TRBV19 with TRBJ1-5; TRBD1 agrees at 7 bases. The junction had 11 bases not matched to a gene; V was cut back by 1 base and J by 5 bases. This CDR3 has 17 amino acids. Germline V gene data show CDR1 as LNHDA and CDR2 as SQIVND (reference sequence). The CDR3 spells CASSIGRHRGGDQPQHF. The DNA of the CDR3 is TGTGCCAGTAGTATAGGAAGACACAGGGGTGGCGATCAGCCCCAGCATTTT.

The chain has TRBV6-5 and TRBJ1-1; D ambiguous. Germline V lookup: CDR1 MNHEY, CDR2 SVGAGI. This CDR3 has 14 amino acids. V was clipped by 4 bases and J by 1 base, with 10 bases between them. CDR3 bases: TGTGCCAGCAGTTGGGCCTACTCGAACACTGAAGCTTTCTTT. Encoded protein: CASSWAYSNTEAFF.

V gene TRBV25-1 combines with J gene TRBJ2-2; 7 bases align to TRBD1. V dropped 2 bases and J dropped 1; count of bases not matched to a gene: 7. The CDR3 is 17 residues long. Germline V CDR1 and CDR2: MGHDK, SYGVNS. CDR3 region: CASSEETGTWNTGELFF. The CDR3 nucleotides read TGTGCCAGCAGTGAAGAGACAGGGACCTGGAACACCGGGGAGCTGTTTTTT.

This chain joins TRBV5-8 and TRBJ1-6; 10 bases match TRBD1. Germline CDR1 and CDR2: SGHTS and YDEGEE. V lost 4 bases and J lost 7; bases outside the gene matches: 2. The CDR3 is 14 residues long. This CDR3 reads CASSRTGGNSPLHF. The CDR3 DNA follows: TGTGCCAGCAGCCGGACAGGGGGGAATTCACCCCTCCACTTT.

The J gene is TRBJ1-2, the V gene TRBV4-3; D perhaps matches TRBD1 (5 bases). This CDR3 contains 16 residues. Trimming stripped 4 bases from V and 4 bases from J, with 19 bases between. Germline V gene lookup returns CDR1 LGHNA and CDR2 YSLEER. CDR3 sequence: CASSRSGDGGPYGYTF. CDR3 DNA: TGCGCCAGCAGCCGATCCGGGGACGGTGGACCCTATGGCTACACCTTC.

As DNA, the CDR3 is TGCAGCGTTGAGCTAAGTGGCAGCTTTAGAAACACCATATATTTT. The encoded protein is CSVELSGSFRNTIYF. The genes are TRBV29-1 and TRBJ1-3; D ambiguous. V dropped 3 bases and J dropped 5 bases, with 17 bases sitting between them. From germline, CDR1 is SQVTM and CDR2 ANQGSEA. CDR3 length: 15 residues.

This chain connects TRBV6-5 to TRBJ2-2; possibly TRBD2 for D (5 bases). Trimming stripped 8 bases from V and 3 bases from J, with 16 bases between. The CDR3 has 15 amino acids. The germline gives CDR1 MNHEY, CDR2 SVGAGI. The DNA of the CDR3 is TGTGCCAGCCCGGGGTGGGGTAGCTACACCGGGGAGCTGTTTTTT. Protein sequence: CASPGWGSYTGELFF.

The chain uses TRBV10-3 and TRBJ1-1; 7 bases map to TRBD1. The CDR3 spans 14 residues. Germline values: CDR1 ENHRY, CDR2 SYGVKD. V dropped 6 bases and J dropped 0; count of bases not matched to a gene: 4. The CDR3, as DNA: TGTGCCATCAGGGAGGGACAGCTGAACACTGAAGCTTTCTTT. It encodes CAIREGQLNTEAFF.

The chain couples TRBV6-2 or TRBV6-3 to TRBJ2-2; D is unresolved. The V gene's germline CDR1 is MNHEY and CDR2 SVGEGT. The CDR3 loop spans 14 amino acids. The V and J ends lost 5 bases and 0 bases respectively, with 7 bases between them. The CDR3 spells CASSEVPNTGELFF. CDR3 coding DNA: TGTGCCAGCAGTGAGGTGCCGAACACCGGGGAGCTGTTTTTT.

The chain recombines TRBV19 with TRBJ1-1; 7 bases are shared with TRBD1. The CDR3 is 14 residues long. J gave up 1 base and V 6 bases, and 5 bases lay outside the gene matches. Per germline, CDR1 LNHDA and CDR2 SQIVND (reference sequence). For the CDR3, the DNA is TGTGCCAGTAGACCTACAGGGGCGAACACTGAAGCTTTCTTT. Protein product: CASRPTGANTEAFF.

V gene TRBV5-6 combines with J gene TRBJ2-5, with a tentative D call TRBD2 (5 bases). Trimming left V 4 bases short and J 2 bases short, with 9 bases between. The CDR3 has 13 residues. Germline values: CDR1 SGHDT, CDR2 YYEEEE. CDR3 sequence: CASSLWEQETQYF. For the CDR3, the DNA is TGTGCCAGCAGCCTCTGGGAGCAAGAGACCCAGTACTTC. The full variable domain, completed using reference TRBV5-6 and TRBJ2-5, is DAGVTQSPTHLIKTRGQQVTLRCSPKSGHDTVSWYQQALGQGPQFIFQYYEEEERQRGNFPDRFSGHQFPNYSSELNVNALLLGDSALYLCASSLWEQETQYFGPGTRLLVL.

The chain couples TRBV29-1 to TRBJ2-1, with TRBD1 identical over 8 bases. The germline V gene has CDR1 SQVTM and CDR2 ANQGSEA. Trimming at V came to 6 bases and at J to 3 bases, leaving 10 bases not matched to a gene. CDR3 length: 15 residues. CDR3 sequence reads: CSVQQGVLNYNEQFF. The CDR3, as DNA: TGCAGCGTACAACAGGGGGTTCTCAACTACAATGAGCAGTTCTTC.

The chain couples TRBV6-1 to TRBJ2-3, with a weak D call TRBD2 (6 bases). This CDR3 is 15 amino acids long. The V gene's germline CDR1 is MNHNS and CDR2 SASEGT. V was clipped by 1 base and J by 11 bases, with 19 bases between them. The CDR3 DNA is TGTGCCAGCAGTGAAGGTACTAGGGGCCGGGGAGGGCAGTATTTT. This sequence encodes CASSEGTRGRGGQYF.

J is TRBJ2-7 and V is TRBV7-9; TRBD1 agrees at 8 bases. The V segment lost 0 bases and the J segment 2 bases; nucleotides outside the gene matches: 3. The CDR3 runs to 15 residues. The germline gives CDR1 SEHNR, CDR2 FQNEAQ (reference sequence). The CDR3 protein is CASSLAGTGPYEQYF. The CDR3 DNA reads as TGTGCCAGCAGCTTAGCCGGGACAGGACCCTACGAGCAGTACTTC.

The chain is built from TRBV3-1 (or the pseudogene TRBV3-2) and TRBJ2-6; tentative D call: TRBD2 (5 bases). The CDR3 has 15 amino acids. Per germline, CDR1 LGHDT and CDR2 YNNKEL (reference sequence). V gave up 4 bases and J gave up 2 bases, with 9 bases separating them. This chain's CDR3 is CASSPEGAGANVLTF. For the CDR3, the DNA is TGTGCCAGCAGCCCCGAGGGTGCTGGGGCCAACGTCCTGACTTTC.

The V gene is TRBV6-5, the J gene TRBJ2-7; 9 bases are a match to TRBD1. Germline V CDR1 and CDR2: MNHEY, SVGAGI. With 4 bases clipped from V and 12 bases from J, the junction kept 16 bases outside the gene matches. This CDR3 has 15 residues. The CDR3 region is CASSSQTRDRASRYF. Here the CDR3 DNA reads TGTGCCAGCAGTTCCCAGACCCGGGACAGGGCTAGCAGGTACTTC.

V usage is TRBV30 and J usage is TRBJ1-2; 10 bases agree with TRBD1. The germline CDR1 and CDR2 sequences are GTSNPN and SVGIG (reference sequence). The junction had 1 base not matched to a gene; V was cut back by 0 bases and J by 6 bases. The CDR3 is made up of 13 amino acids. Written as DNA, the CDR3 is TGTGCCTGGAGTGTCGGACAGGGGGATGGCTACACCTTC. Translation gives CAWSVGQGDGYTF.

This sequence joins TRBV29-1 and TRBJ2-7; 11 bases fit TRBD1. V lost 7 bases and J lost 4; bases outside the gene matches: 6. Germline V gene lookup returns CDR1 SQVTM and CDR2 ANQGSEA. The CDR3 consists of 13 residues. The CDR3 sequence is CSARTGGAYEQYF. For the CDR3, the DNA is TGCAGCGCTCGGACAGGGGGCGCTTACGAGCAGTACTTC.

This clone was seen once. This rearrangement joins TRBV5-1 to TRBJ2-5; D unclear. The CDR3 length is 14 residues. Germline loops: CDR1 SGHRS, CDR2 YFSETQ. The V end was cut by 3 bases, the J end by 4 bases, with 13 bases between. The CDR3 DNA is TGCGCCAGCAGCTCGTCCCTCGGGCCAGAGACCCAGTACTTC. It specifies CASSSSLGPETQYF.

The rearrangement uses TRBV7-8 and TRBJ1-1; D uncertain. This CDR3 comprises 15 residues. Germline assignment: CDR1 SGHVS and CDR2 FQNEAQ. The V gene lost 0 bases and the J gene lost 1 base, with 9 bases spanning the gap. This CDR3 reads CASSLAVGANTEAFF. In DNA form, the CDR3 reads TGTGCCAGCAGCTTAGCTGTGGGCGCGAACACTGAAGCTTTCTTT. Full variable domain (outside the CDR3, taken from reference TRBV7-8 and TRBJ1-1): GAGVSQSPRYKVAKRGQDVALRCDPISGHVSLFWYQQALGQGPEFLTYFQNEAQLDKSGLPSDRFFAERPEGSVSTLKIQRTQQEDSAVYLCASSLAVGANTEAFFGQGTRLTVV.

The CDR3 sequence: CSVDGERATSGANVLTF. As DNA, the CDR3 is TGCAGCGTTGACGGGGAGCGGGCGACCTCTGGGGCCAACGTCCTGACTTTC. The V gene is TRBV29-1, the J gene TRBJ2-6; the D gene is possibly TRBD2 (6 bases). This CDR3 is 17 amino acids long. Germline CDR1 SQVTM, CDR2 ANQGSEA. Trimming shortened V by 3 bases and J by 0 bases, and 15 bases separated the two germline ends.

The rearrangement uses TRBV11-1 and TRBJ2-3, with D possibly matching TRBD1 (6 bases). V lost 3 bases to trimming and J lost 3 bases, with 13 bases between them. This CDR3 is built from 15 residues. Germline V lookup: CDR1 SGHAT, CDR2 FQDESV (reference sequence). Here the CDR3 reads CASSLDSPTTDTQYF. The CDR3 DNA is TGTGCCAGCAGCTTGGACAGCCCAACAACAGATACGCAGTATTTT.

The chain combines TRBV7-8 with TRBJ1-3; maybe TRBD1 (6 bases). The CDR3 consists of 11 residues. V was trimmed by 5 bases and J by 10 bases, leaving 9 bases between them. Germline V gene sequence: CDR1 SGHVS, CDR2 FQNEAQ. CDR3 in amino acids: CASSLGGTIYF. DNA for the CDR3: TGTGCCAGCAGCCTAGGGGGGACCATATATTTT. Using reference TRBV7-8 and TRBJ1-3 for the parts outside the CDR3, the full variable domain is GAGVSQSPRYKVAKRGQDVALRCDPISGHVSLFWYQQALGQGPEFLTYFQNEAQLDKSGLPSDRFFAERPEGSVSTLKIQRTQQEDSAVYLCASSLGGTIYFGEGSWLTVV.

The chain combines TRBV10-2 with TRBJ2-4; D ambiguous. Germline V gene data show CDR1 as WSHSY and CDR2 as SAAADI. The CDR3 length is 14 residues. Trimming took off 3 bases at V and 0 bases at J, with 6 bases between the two ends. CDR3 sequence: CASSERVAKNIQYF. In nucleotides, the CDR3 is TGCGCCAGCAGTGAACGGGTAGCCAAAAACATTCAGTACTTC.